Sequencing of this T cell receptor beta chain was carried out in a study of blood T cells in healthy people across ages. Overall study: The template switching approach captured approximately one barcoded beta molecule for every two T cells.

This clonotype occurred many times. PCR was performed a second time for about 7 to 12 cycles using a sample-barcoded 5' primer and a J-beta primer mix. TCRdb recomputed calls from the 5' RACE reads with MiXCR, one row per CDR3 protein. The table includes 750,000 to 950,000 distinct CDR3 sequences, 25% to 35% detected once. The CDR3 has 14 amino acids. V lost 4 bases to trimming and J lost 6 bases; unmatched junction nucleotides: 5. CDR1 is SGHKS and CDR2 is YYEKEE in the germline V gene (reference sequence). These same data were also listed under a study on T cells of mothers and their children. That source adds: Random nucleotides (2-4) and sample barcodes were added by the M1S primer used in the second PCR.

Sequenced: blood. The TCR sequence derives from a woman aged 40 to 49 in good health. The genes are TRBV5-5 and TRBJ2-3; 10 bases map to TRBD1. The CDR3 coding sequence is TGTGCCAGCAGCGCGGGACAGGGGCCCGATACGCAGTATTTT. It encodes CASSAGQGPDTQYF.